This T cell receptor (beta chain) was documented in a study of blood T cell repertoires in COVID-19. Study overall: The United States, Italy and Spain supplied acute and convalescent COVID-19 samples. PBMCs, B-cell-depleted T cells, or T cells provided the cDNA or gDNA that made up the material.

V was clipped by 8 bases and J by 6 bases; unmatched bases: 10. The length of the CDR3 is 14 residues. Germline V gene lookup returns CDR1 LNHDA and CDR2 SQIVND (reference sequence). Source study methods: Reference gene primer amplification yielded estimated nucleated cell counts. Repertoires were generated with immunoSEQ multiplex PCR, while TCRdb's copy carries only in-frame clones and drops some. V and J calls and clone size come straight from that table; D and trimming were deduced from the DNA. The sample shows a few hundred thousand clones, approximately 77% of them seen only once. The TCR comes from a woman between 18 and 29 years old with acute or convalescent COVID-19. Sequencing used peripheral blood. The chain carries TRBV19 and TRBJ2-1; 7 nucleotides line up with TRBD2. CDR3 coding DNA: TGTGCCAGTCTTGGGGAGGGCCCTCGCAATGAGCAGTTCTTC. It translates to CASLGEGPRNEQFF.